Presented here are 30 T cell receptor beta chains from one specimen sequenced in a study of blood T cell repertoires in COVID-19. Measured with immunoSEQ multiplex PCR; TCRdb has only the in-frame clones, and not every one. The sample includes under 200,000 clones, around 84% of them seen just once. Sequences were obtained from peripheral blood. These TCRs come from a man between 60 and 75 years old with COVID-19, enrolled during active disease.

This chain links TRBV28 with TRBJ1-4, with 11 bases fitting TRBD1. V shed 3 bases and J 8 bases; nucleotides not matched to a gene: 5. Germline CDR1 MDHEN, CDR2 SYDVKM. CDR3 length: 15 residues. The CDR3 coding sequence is TGTGCCAGCAGTTTGGACAGGGGGCGCTGGGAAAAACTGTTTTTT. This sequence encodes CASSLDRGRWEKLFF.

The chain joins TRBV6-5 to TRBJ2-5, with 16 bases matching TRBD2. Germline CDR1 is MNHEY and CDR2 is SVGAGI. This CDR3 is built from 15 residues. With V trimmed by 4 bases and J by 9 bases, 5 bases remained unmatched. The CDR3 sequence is CASSSVGTSGGAQYF. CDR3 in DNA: TGTGCCAGCAGTTCCGTCGGGACTAGCGGGGGGGCCCAGTACTTC.

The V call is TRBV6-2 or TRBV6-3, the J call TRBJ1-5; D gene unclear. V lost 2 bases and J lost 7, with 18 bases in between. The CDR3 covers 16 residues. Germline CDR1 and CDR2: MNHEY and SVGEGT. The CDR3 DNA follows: TGTGCCAGCAGTTACGGTTCCAAGGGAGGTACACAGCCCCAGCATTTT. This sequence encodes CASSYGSKGGTQPQHF.

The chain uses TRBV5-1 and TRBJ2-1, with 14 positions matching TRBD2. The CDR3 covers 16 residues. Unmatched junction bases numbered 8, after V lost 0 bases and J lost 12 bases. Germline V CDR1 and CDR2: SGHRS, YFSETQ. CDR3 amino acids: CASSLDGTSGSVWQFF. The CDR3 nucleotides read TGCGCCAGCAGCTTGGACGGGACTAGCGGGAGTGTTTGGCAGTTCTTC.

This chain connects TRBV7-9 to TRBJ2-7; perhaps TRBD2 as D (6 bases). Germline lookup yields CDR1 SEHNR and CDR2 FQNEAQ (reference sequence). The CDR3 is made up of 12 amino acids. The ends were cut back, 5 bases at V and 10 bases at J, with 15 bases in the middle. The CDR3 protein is CASSLRDSFQYF. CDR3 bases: TGTGCCAGCAGCCTCCGGGACTCCTTTCAGTACTTC. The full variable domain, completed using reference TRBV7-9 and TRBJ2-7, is DTGVSQNPRHKITKRGQNVTFRCDPISEHNRLYWYRQTLGQGPEFLTYFQNEAQLEKSRLLSDRFSAERPKGSFSTLEIQRTEQGDSAMYLCASSLRDSFQYFGPGTRLTVT.

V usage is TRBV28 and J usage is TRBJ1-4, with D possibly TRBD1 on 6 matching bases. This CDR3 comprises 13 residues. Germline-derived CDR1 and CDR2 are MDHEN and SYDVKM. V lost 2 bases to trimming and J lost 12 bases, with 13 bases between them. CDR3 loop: CASSLGTLRELFF. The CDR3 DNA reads TGTGCCAGCAGTTTAGGGACATTGAGGGAACTGTTTTTT.

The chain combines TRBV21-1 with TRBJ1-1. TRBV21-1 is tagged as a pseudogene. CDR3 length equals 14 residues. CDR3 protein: CASSIDWEGTEAFF. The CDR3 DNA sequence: TGTGCCAGCAGCATCGACTGGGAGGGGACTGAAGCTTTCTTT.

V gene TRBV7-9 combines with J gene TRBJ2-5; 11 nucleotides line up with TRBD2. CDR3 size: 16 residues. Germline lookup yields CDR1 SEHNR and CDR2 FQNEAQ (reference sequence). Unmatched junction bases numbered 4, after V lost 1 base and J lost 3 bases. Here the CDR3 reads CASSLDLGLAEETQYF. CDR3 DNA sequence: TGTGCCAGCAGCTTAGACCTGGGACTAGCGGAAGAGACCCAGTACTTC.

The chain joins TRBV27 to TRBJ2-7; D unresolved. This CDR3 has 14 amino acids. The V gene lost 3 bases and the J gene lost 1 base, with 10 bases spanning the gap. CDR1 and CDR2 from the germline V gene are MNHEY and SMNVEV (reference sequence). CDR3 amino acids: CASSFLTTSYEQYF. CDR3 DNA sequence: TGTGCCAGCAGTTTCCTCACTACTTCCTACGAGCAGTACTTC.

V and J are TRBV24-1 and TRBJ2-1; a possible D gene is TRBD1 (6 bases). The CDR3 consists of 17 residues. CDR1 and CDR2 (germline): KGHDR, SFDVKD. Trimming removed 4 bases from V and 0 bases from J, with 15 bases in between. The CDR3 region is CATSDPRKQGSYNEQFF. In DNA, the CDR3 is TGTGCCACCAGTGACCCTCGAAAACAGGGCTCCTACAATGAGCAGTTCTTC.

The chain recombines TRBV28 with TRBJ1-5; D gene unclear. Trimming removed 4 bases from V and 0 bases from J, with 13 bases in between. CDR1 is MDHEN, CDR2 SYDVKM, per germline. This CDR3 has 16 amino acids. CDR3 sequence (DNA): TGTGCCAGCAGTTCCCCAGAAAATTATAGCAATCAGCCCCAGCATTTT. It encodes CASSSPENYSNQPQHF.

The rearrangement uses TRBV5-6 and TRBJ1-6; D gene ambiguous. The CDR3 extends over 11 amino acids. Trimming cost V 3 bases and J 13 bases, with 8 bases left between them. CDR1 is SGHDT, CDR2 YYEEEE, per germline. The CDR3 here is CASSSVGPLHF. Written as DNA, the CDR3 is TGTGCCAGCAGCTCTGTCGGTCCCCTCCACTTT.

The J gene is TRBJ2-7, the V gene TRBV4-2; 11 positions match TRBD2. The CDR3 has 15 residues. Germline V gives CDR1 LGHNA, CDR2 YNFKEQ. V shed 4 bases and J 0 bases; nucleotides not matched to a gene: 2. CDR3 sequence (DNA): TGTGCCAGCAGCCGCGGGACTAGCGGCTCCTACGAGCAGTACTTC. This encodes CASSRGTSGSYEQYF.

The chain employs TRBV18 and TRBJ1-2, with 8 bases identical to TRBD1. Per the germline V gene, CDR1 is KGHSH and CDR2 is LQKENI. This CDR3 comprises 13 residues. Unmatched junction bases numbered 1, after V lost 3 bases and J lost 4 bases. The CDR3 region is CASSPDRVYGYTF. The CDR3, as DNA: TGTGCCAGCTCACCGGACAGGGTCTATGGCTACACCTTC.

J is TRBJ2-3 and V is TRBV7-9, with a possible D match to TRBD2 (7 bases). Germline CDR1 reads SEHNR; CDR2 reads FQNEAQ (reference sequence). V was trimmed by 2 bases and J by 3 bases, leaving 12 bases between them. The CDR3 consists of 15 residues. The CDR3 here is CASSLQGRETDTQYF. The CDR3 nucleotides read TGTGCCAGCAGCTTACAGGGGAGGGAGACAGATACGCAGTATTTT.

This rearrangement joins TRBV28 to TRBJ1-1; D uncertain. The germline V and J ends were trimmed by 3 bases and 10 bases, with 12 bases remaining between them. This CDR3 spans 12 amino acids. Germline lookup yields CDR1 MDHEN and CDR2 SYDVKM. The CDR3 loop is CASSLVGAGAFF. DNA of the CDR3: TGTGCCAGCAGTTTGGTGGGAGCGGGAGCTTTCTTT. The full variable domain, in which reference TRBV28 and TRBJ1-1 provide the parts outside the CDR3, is DVKVTQSSRYLVKRTGEKVFLECVQDMDHENMFWYRQDPGLGLRLIYFSYDVKMKEKGDIPEGYSVSREKKERFSLILESASTNQTSMYLCASSLVGAGAFFGQGTRLTVV.

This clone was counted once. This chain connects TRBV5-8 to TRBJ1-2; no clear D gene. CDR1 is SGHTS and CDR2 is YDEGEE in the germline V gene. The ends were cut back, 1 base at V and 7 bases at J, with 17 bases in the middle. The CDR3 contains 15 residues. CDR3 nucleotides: TGTGCCAGCAGCTTGTACGGACTAGCTACAAGTGGCTACACCTTC. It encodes CASSLYGLATSGYTF.

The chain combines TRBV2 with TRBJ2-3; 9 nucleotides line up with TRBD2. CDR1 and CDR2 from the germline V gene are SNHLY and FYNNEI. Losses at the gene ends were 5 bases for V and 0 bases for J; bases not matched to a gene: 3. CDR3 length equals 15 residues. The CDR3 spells CASSRLAASTDTQYF. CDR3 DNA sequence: TGTGCCAGCAGTCGACTAGCGGCTAGCACAGATACGCAGTATTTT.

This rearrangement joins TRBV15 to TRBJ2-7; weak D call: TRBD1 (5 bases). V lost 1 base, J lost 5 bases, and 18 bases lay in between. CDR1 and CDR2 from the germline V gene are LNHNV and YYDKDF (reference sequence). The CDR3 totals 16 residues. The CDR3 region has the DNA TGTGCCACCAGCAGAGCTGCGACAGCTCCTGGGAACGAGCAGTACTTC. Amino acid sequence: CATSRAATAPGNEQYF.

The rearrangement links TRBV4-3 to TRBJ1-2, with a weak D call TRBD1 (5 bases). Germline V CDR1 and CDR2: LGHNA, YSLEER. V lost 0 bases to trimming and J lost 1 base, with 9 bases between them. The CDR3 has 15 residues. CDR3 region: CASSQDPGNNYGYTF. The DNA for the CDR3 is TGCGCCAGCAGCCAAGATCCAGGGAATAACTATGGCTACACCTTC.

The CDR3 DNA reads TGTGCCAGTAGTATAGGCGGTCAGCCCCAGCATTTT. This gives the protein CASSIGGQPQHF. V is TRBV19 and J is TRBJ1-5; D is unresolved. The germline gives CDR1 LNHDA, CDR2 SQIVND (reference sequence). V lost 1 base and J 6 bases, leaving 4 bases between the germline ends. This CDR3 has 12 residues.

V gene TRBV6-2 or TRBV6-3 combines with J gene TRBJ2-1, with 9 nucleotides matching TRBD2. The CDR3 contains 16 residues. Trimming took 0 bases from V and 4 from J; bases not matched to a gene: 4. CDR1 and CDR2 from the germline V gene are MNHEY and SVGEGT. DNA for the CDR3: TGTGCCAGCAGTTACTCCCAGGCGGGGGGGTACAATGAGCAGTTCTTC. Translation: CASSYSQAGGYNEQFF.

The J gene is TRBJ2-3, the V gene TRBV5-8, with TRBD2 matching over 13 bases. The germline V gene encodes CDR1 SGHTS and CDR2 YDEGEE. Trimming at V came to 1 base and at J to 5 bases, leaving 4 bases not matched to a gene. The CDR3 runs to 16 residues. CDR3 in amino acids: CASSLTSGGGRDTQYF. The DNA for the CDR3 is TGTGCCAGCAGCTTGACTAGCGGGGGGGGGCGAGATACGCAGTATTTT.

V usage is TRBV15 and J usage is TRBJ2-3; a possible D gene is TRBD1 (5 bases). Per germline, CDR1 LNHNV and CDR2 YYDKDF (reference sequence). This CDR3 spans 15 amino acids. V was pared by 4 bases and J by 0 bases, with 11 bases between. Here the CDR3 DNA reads TGTGCCACCAGCACCACAGGAGAGAGCACAGATACGCAGTATTTT. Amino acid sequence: CATSTTGESTDTQYF.

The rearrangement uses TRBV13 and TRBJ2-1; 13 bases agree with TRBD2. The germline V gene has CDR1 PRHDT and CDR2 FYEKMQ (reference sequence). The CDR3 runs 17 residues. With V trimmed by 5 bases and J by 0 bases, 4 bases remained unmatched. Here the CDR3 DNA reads TGTGCCAGCAGCCTCGGGACTAGCGGGGTCTCCTACAATGAGCAGTTCTTC. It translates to CASSLGTSGVSYNEQFF.

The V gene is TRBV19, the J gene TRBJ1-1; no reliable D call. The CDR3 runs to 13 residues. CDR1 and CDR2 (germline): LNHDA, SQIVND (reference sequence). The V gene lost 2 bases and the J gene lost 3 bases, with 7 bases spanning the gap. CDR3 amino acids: CASSIYRDTEAFF. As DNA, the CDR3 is TGTGCCAGTAGTATATATCGGGACACTGAAGCTTTCTTT.

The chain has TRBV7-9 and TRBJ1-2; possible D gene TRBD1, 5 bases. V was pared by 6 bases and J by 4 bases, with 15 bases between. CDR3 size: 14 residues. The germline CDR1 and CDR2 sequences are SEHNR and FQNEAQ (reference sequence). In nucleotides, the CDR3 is TGTGCCAGCAGTCAGGGTCAGGGAGGCTATGGCTACACCTTC. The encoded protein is CASSQGQGGYGYTF.

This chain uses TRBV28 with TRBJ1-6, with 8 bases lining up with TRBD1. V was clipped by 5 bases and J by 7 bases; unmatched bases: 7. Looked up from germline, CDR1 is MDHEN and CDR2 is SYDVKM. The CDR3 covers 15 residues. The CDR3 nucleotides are TGTGCCAGCAGTCCCACGGACAGGGAAAATTCACCCCTCCACTTT. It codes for CASSPTDRENSPLHF.

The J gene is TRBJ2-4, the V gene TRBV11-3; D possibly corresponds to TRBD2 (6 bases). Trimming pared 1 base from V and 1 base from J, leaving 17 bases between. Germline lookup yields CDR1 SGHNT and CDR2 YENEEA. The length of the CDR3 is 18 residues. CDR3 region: CASSLVNSGRRAKNIQYF. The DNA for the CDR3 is TGTGCCAGCAGCTTAGTTAACTCGGGGAGGAGGGCCAAAAACATTCAGTACTTC.

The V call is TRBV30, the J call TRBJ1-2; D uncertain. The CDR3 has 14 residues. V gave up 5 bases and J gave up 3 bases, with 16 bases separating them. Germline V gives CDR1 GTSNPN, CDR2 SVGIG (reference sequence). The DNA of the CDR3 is TGTGCCTGGTCCCTCCTCCAGCAGGACTATGGCTACACCTTC. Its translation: CAWSLLQQDYGYTF.